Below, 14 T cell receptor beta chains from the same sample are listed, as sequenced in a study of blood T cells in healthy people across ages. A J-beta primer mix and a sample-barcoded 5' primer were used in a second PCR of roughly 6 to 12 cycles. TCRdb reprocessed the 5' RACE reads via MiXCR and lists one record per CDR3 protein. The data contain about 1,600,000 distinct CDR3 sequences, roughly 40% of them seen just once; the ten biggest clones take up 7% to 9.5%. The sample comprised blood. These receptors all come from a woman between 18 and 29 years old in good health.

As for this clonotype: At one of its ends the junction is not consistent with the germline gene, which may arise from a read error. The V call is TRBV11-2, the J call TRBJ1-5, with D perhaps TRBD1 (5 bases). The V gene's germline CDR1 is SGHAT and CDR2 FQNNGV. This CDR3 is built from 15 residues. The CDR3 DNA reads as TGTGCCAGTAGCTCGGGGGACGGGTACAATCAGCCCCAGCATTTT. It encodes CASSSGDGYNQPQHF. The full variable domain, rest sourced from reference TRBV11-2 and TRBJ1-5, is EAGVAQSPRYKIIEKRQSVAFWCNPISGHATLYWYQQILGQGPKLLIQFQNNGVVDDSQLPKDRFSAERLKGVDSTLKIQPAKLEDSAVYLCASSSGDGYNQPQHFGDGTRLSIL.

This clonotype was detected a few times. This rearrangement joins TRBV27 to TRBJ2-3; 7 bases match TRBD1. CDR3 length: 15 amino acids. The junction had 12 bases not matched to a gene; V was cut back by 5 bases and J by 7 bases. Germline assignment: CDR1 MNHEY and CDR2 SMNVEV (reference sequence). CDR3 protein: CASSQSLGTDYTQYF. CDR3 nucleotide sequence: TGTGCCAGCAGTCAAAGCCTCGGGACAGACTATACGCAGTATTTT.

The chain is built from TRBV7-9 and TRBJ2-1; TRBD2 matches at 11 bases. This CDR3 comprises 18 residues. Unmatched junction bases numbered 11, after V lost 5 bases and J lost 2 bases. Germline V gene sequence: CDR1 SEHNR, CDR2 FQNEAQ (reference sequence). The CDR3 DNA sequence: TGTGCCAGCAGCGGGAGGCTAGCGGGAGGCCTTCCCTACAATGAGCAGTTCTTC. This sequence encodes CASSGRLAGGLPYNEQFF.

CDR3 region: CAISESGTTGELFF. The CDR3 DNA follows: TGTGCCATCAGCGAGAGCGGGACCACCGGGGAGCTGTTTTTT. The V call is TRBV10-3, the J call TRBJ2-2, with TRBD2 identical over 7 bases. The CDR3 loop spans 14 amino acids. The germline V gene encodes CDR1 ENHRY and CDR2 SYGVKD. V lost 6 bases, J lost 4 bases, and 5 bases stayed unmatched.

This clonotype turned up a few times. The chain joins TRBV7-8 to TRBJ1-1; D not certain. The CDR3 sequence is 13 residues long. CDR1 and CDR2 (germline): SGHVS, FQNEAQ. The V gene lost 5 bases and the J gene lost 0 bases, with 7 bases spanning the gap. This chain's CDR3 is CASSPVMNTEAFF. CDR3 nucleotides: TGTGCCAGCAGCCCGGTCATGAACACTGAAGCTTTCTTT.

CDR3 residues: CSARRSQTNTEAFF. The DNA for the CDR3 is TGCAGTGCTAGAAGGTCACAGACGAACACTGAAGCTTTCTTT. The rearrangement uses TRBV20-1 and TRBJ1-1; D remains ambiguous. The CDR3 consists of 14 residues. Germline assignment: CDR1 DFQATT and CDR2 SNEGSKA (reference sequence). Trimming stripped 2 bases from V and 1 base from J, with 11 bases between.

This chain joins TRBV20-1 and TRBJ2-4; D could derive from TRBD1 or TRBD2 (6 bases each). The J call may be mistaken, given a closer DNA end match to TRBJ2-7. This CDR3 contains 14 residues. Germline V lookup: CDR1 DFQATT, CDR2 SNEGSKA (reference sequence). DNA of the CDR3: TGCAGTGCTGGGAGGCCGGGGGCCACCTACGAGCAGTACTTC. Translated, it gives CSAGRPGATYEQYF.

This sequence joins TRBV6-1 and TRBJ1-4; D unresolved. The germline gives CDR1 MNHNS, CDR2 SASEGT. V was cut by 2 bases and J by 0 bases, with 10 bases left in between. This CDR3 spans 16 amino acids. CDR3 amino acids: CASSESPGATNEKLFF. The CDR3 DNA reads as TGTGCCAGCAGTGAATCCCCGGGAGCAACTAATGAAAAACTGTTTTTT.

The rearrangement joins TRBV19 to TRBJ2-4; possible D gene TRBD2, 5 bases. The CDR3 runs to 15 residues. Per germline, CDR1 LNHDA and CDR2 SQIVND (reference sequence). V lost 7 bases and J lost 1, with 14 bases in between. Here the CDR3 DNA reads TGTGCCAGTAAGGACTCTCAAATGGCCAAAAACATTCAGTACTTC. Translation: CASKDSQMAKNIQYF.

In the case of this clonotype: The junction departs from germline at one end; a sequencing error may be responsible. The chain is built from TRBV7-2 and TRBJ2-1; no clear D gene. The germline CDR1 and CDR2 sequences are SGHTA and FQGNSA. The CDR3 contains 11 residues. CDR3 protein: CVSSLGGEQFF. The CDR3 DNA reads TGTGTCAGCAGCTTAGGTGGTGAGCAGTTCTTC. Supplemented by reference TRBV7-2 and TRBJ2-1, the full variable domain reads GAGVSQSPSNKVTEKGKDVELRCDPISGHTALYWYRQSLGQGLEFLIYFQGNSAPDKSGLPSDRFSAERTGGSVSTLTIQRTQQEDSAVYLCVSSLGGEQFFGPGTRLTVL.

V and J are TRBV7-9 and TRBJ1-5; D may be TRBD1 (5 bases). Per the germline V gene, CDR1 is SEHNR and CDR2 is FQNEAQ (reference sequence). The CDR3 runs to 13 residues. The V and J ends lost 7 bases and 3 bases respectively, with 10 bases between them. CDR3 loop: CASTWGTNQPQHF. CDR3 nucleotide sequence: TGTGCCAGCACCTGGGGGACCAATCAGCCCCAGCATTTT. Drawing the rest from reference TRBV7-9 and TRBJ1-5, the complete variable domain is DTGVSQNPRHKITKRGQNVTFRCDPISEHNRLYWYRQTLGQGPEFLTYFQNEAQLEKSRLLSDRFSAERPKGSFSTLEIQRTEQGDSAMYLCASTWGTNQPQHFGDGTRLSIL.

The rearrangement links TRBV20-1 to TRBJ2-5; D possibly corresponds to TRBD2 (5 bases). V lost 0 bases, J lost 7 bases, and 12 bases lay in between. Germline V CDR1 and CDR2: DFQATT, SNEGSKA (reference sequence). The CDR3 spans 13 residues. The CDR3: CSARDPGAGTQYF. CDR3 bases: TGCAGTGCTAGAGATCCTGGTGCGGGGACCCAGTACTTC.

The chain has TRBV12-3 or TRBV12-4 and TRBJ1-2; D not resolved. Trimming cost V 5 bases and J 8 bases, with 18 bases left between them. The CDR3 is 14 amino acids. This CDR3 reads CASSVKGPLSGYTF. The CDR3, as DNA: TGTGCCAGCAGTGTAAAAGGCCCCCTGTCGGGCTACACCTTC.

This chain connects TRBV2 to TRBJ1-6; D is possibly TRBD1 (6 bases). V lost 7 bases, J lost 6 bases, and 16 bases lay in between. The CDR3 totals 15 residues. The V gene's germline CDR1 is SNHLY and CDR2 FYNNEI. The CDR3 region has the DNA TGTGCCAGCAACCCGGGACAACTGCTTAATTCACCCCTCCACTTT. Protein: CASNPGQLLNSPLHF.